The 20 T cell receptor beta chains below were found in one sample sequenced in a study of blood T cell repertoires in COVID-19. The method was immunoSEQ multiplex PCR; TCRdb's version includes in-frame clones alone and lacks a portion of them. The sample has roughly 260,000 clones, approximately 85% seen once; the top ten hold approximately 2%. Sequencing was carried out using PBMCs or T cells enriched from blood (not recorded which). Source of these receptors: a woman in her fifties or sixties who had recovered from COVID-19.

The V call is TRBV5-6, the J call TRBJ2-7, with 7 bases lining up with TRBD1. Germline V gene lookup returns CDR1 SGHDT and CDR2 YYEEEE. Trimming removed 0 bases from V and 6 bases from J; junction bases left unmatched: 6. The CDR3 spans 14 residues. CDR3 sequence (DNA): TGTGCCAGCAGCTTGGGACAGGGCAGGGCCGAGCAGTACTTC. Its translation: CASSLGQGRAEQYF.

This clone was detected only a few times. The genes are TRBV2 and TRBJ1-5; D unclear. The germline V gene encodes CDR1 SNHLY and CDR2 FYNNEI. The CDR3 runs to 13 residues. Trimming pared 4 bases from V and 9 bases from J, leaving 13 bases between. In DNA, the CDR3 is TGTGCCAGCAGTGGTAACGGGTATATGCCCCAGCATTTT. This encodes CASSGNGYMPQHF. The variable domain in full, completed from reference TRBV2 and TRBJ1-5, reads EPEVTQTPSHQVTQMGQEVILRCVPISNHLYFYWYRQILGQKVEFLVSFYNNEISEKSEIFDDQFSVERPDGSNFTLKIRSTKLEDSAMYFCASSGNGYMPQHFGDGTRLSIL.

For the CDR3, the DNA is TGTGCCAGCAGCAAAGCGGGAGGGCACTACGAGCAGTACTTC. Encoded protein: CASSKAGGHYEQYF. The V call is TRBV11-2, the J call TRBJ2-7, with TRBD2 identical over 10 bases. There are 14 residues in the CDR3. Per the germline V gene, CDR1 is SGHAT and CDR2 is FQNNGV. The V gene end was trimmed by 5 bases and the J gene end by 3 bases; junction bases not matched to a gene: 4.

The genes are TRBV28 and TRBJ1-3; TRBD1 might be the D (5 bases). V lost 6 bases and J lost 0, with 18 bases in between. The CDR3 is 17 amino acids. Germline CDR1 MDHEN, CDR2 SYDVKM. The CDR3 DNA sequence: TGTGCCAGCAGGTCCCCTAGACAGATAAACTCTGGAAACACCATATATTTT. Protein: CASRSPRQINSGNTIYF.

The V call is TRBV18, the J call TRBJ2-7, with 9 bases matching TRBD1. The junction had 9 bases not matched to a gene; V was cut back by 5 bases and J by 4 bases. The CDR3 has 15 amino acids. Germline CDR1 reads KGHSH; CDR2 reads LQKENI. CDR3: CASSSQGQGTYEQYF. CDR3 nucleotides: TGTGCCAGCTCATCCCAGGGACAGGGTACTTACGAGCAGTACTTC.

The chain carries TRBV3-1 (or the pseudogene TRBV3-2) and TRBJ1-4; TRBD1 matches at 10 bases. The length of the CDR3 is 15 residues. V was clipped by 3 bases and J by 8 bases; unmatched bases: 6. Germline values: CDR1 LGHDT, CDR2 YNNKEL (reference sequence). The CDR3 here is CASSHAGTGAEKLFF. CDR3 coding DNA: TGTGCCAGCAGCCACGCCGGGACAGGGGCCGAAAAACTGTTTTTT.

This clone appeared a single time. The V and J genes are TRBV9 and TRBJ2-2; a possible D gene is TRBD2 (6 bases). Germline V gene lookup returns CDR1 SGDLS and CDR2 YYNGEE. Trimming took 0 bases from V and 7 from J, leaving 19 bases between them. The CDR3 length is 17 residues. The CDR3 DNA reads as TGTGCCAGCAGCGTAGGTGGCCGGAGGGAGAGGGGCGGGGAGCTGTTTTTT. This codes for CASSVGGRRERGGELFF.

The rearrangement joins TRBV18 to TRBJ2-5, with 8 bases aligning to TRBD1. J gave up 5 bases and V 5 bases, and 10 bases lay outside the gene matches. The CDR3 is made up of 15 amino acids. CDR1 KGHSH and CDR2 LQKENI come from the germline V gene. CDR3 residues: CASSSGQVVEETQYF. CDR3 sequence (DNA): TGTGCCAGCTCATCGGGACAGGTGGTAGAGGAGACCCAGTACTTC.

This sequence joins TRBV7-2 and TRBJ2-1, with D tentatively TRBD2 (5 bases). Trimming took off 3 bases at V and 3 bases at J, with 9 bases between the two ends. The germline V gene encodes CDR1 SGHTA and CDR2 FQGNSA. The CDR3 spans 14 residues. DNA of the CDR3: TGTGCCAGCAGCTTCCGGGGAAGCTACAATGAGCAGTTCTTC. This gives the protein CASSFRGSYNEQFF.

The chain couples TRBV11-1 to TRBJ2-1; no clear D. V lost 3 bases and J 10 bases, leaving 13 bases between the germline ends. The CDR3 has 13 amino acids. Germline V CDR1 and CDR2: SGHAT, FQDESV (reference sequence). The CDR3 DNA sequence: TGTGCCAGCAGCTTTCCCGGTATCGCCGAGCAGTTCTTC. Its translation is CASSFPGIAEQFF.

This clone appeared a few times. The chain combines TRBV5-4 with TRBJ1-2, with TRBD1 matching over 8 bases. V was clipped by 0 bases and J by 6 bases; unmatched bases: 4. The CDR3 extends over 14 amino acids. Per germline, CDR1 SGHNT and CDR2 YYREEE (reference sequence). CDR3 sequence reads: CASSLGGTGDGYTF. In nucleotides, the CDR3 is TGTGCCAGCAGCTTGGGAGGGACAGGCGATGGCTACACCTTC.

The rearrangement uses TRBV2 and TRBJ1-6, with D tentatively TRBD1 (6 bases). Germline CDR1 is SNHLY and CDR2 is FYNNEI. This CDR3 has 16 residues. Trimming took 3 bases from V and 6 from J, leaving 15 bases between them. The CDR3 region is CASSERVGARNSPLHF. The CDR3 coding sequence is TGTGCCAGCAGTGAGAGAGTGGGGGCGCGTAATTCACCCCTCCACTTT.

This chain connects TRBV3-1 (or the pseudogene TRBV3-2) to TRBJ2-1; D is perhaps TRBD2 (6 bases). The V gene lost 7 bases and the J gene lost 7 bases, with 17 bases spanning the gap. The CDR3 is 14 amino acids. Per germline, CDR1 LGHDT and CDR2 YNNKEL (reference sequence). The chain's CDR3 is CASTHQVGRNEQFF. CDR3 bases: TGTGCCAGCACCCACCAAGTTGGGAGGAATGAGCAGTTCTTC.

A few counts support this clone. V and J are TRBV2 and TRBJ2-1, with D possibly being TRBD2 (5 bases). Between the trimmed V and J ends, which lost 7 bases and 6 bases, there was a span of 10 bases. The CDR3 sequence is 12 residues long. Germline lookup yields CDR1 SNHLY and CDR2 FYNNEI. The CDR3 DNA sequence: TGTGCCAGCACCCTGGCGGGCAATGAGCAGTTCTTC. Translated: CASTLAGNEQFF.

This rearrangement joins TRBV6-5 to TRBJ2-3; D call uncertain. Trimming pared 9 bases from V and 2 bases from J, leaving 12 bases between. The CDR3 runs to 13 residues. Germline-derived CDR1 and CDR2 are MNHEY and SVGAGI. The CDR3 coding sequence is TGTGCCAGTGCAGACAAATACACAGATACGCAGTATTTT. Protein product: CASADKYTDTQYF.

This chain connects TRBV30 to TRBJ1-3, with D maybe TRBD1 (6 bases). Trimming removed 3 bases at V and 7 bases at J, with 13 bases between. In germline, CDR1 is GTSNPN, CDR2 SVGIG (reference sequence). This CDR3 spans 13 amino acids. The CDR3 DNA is TGTGCCTGGAGGCCGGGAGGGGGGAACACCATATATTTT. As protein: CAWRPGGGNTIYF.

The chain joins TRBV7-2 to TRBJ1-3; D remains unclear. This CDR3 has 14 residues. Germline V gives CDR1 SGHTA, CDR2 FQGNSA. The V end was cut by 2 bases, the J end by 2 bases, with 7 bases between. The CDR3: CASSLFSAGNTIYF. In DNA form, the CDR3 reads TGTGCCAGCAGCTTATTTTCAGCTGGAAACACCATATATTTT.

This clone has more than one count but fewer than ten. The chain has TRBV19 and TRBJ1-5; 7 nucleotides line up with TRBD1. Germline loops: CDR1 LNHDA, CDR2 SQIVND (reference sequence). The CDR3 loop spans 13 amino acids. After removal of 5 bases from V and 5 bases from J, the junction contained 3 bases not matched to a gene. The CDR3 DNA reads TGTGCCAGTAGTGACAGGGCTTATCAGCCCCAGCATTTT. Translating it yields CASSDRAYQPQHF.

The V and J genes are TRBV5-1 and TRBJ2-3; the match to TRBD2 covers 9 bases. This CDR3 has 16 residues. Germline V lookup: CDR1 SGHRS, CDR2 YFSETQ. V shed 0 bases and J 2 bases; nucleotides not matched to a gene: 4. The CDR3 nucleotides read TGCGCCAGCAGCTTGGGCGGGAGGGCCCTCACAGATACGCAGTATTTT. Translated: CASSLGGRALTDTQYF.

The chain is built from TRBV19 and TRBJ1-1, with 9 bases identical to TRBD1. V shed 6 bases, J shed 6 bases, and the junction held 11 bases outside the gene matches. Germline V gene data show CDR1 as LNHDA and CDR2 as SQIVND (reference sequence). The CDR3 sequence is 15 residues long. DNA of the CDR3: TGTGCCAGTAGGGGACAGGGAGGCCCTAGCGCTGAAGCTTTCTTT. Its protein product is CASRGQGGPSAEAFF.